This entry lists 15 T cell receptor beta chains sequenced from one sample in a study of blood T cells in healthy people across ages. PCR was performed a second time for about 7 to 11 cycles using a sample-barcoded 5' primer and a J-beta primer mix. Using its own MiXCR run on the 5' RACE reads, TCRdb lists one record per CDR3 protein. The profile shows 1.5 million to 2 million distinct CDR3 sequences, 28% of them singletons. Sequencing input: blood. Receptors were obtained from a woman in her 30s in good health.

A note on this clonotype: A read error may account for a junction end that differs from germline. The CDR3, as DNA: TGTGCCGCCAGTGACGGCGGCTCCTACAATGAGCAGTTCTTC. Translated: CAASDGGSYNEQFF. The chain couples TRBV24-1 to TRBJ2-1; D is unclear. The CDR3 extends over 14 amino acids. Germline assignment: CDR1 KGHDR and CDR2 SFDVKD.

As to this clonotype: A much larger clone differs from this one at a single base, so this may be a read error. The chain uses TRBV20-1 and TRBJ2-1, with D maybe TRBD2 (6 bases). This CDR3 spans 13 amino acids. Germline CDR1 DFQATT, CDR2 SNEGSKA (reference sequence). This CDR3 reads CSARFAGYNERYF. CDR3 coding DNA: TGCAGTGCTAGATTTGCGGGATACAATGAGCGGTACTTC.

With regard to this clonotype: This could be a read error, since a much larger clone is one nucleotide away. This chain connects TRBV20-1 to TRBJ2-1, with D unclear. The V end was cut by 1 base, the J end by 9 bases, with 7 bases between. This CDR3 contains 11 residues. CDR1 and CDR2 (germline): DFQATT, SNEGSKA (reference sequence). DNA of the CDR3: TGCAGTGCTAGAGGGCCGGGTGAGCAGTTCTTC. Translated: CSARGPGEQFF.

CDR3 loop: CSADGGSSTDTQYF. In nucleotides, the CDR3 is TGCAGTGCTGACGGCGGATCTAGCACAGATACGCAGTATTTT. The chain combines TRBV20-1 with TRBJ2-3; D is unclear. V lost 5 bases and J 0 bases, leaving 12 bases between the germline ends. This CDR3 spans 14 amino acids. CDR1 and CDR2 from the germline V gene are DFQATT and SNEGSKA (reference sequence).

The rearrangement uses TRBV28 and TRBJ2-1; 8 nucleotides align to TRBD2. Germline V CDR1 and CDR2: MDHEN, SYDVKM. Trimming cost V 5 bases and J 8 bases; bases outside gene matches: 11. The CDR3 is made up of 15 amino acids. The CDR3 region has the DNA TGTGCCAGCAGTCCCTGGCGGGGGGCCGTGTATGAGCAGTTCTTC. This encodes CASSPWRGAVYEQFF.

The rearrangement joins TRBV12-3 or TRBV12-4 to TRBJ1-3; D might be TRBD1 (6 bases). V was pared by 5 bases and J by 7 bases, with 15 bases between. CDR3 length equals 14 residues. CDR3: CASSKQGIRNTIYF. CDR3 nucleotide sequence: TGTGCCAGCAGTAAACAGGGTATCAGGAACACCATATATTTT.

About this clonotype itself: A much bigger clone sits one base away, suggesting this may be a read error. The chain carries TRBV9 and TRBJ2-7; D gene unclear. The CDR3 runs to 16 residues. The germline V gene encodes CDR1 SGDLS and CDR2 YYNGEE. V was cut by 4 bases and J by 2 bases, with 19 bases left in between. The CDR3 DNA is TGTGCCAGCAGCCCCTACGTGGGCGGCCTCCCCTACGAGCAGTACTTC. This codes for CASSPYVGGLPYEQYF.

This clonotype was detected only a few times. The chain carries TRBV7-9 and TRBJ1-4, with no clear D. Germline V CDR1 and CDR2: SEHNR, FQNEAQ (reference sequence). CDR3 length: 15 residues. Trimming took off 1 base at V and 6 bases at J, with 12 bases between the two ends. CDR3 residues: CASSLVRGEDEKLFF. In DNA, the CDR3 is TGTGCCAGCAGCTTAGTACGCGGGGAGGATGAAAAACTGTTTTTT.

This clonotype was picked up many times. The chain uses TRBV6-6 and TRBJ2-7; TRBD2 matches 7 bases. The trim removed 5 bases at V and 0 bases at J, leaving 4 bases unmatched. Germline values: CDR1 MNHNY, CDR2 SVGAGI (reference sequence). The CDR3 has 14 amino acids. The CDR3 region is CASSLRDYSYEQYF. CDR3 nucleotides: TGTGCCAGCAGTCTCAGGGACTACTCCTACGAGCAGTACTTC.

Comment on this clonotype: This likely comes from a read error, as the CDR3 has no conserved phenylalanine or tryptophan at its end. This sequence joins TRBV14 and TRBJ2-3, with D hard to call. The CDR3 runs 15 residues. Germline assignment: CDR1 SGHDN and CDR2 FVKESK. Trimming pared 0 bases from V and 5 bases from J, leaving 12 bases between. The CDR3 sequence: CASSQEQNRVDTQYL. The CDR3 bases are TGTGCCAGCAGCCAAGAACAGAACCGCGTAGATACGCAGTATCTT.

J is TRBJ2-5 and V is TRBV6-1; 9 bases match TRBD2. With V trimmed by 9 bases and J by 1 base, 6 bases remained unmatched. Germline V gives CDR1 MNHNS, CDR2 SASEGT. The CDR3 extends over 14 amino acids. In nucleotides, the CDR3 is TGTGCCAGTTCTGGGCGGGAGGGCCAAGAGACCCAGTACTTC. It codes for CASSGREGQETQYF.

This clonotype was seen just once. One end of the junction does not line up with germline, which may come from a read error. The chain is built from TRBV3-1 and TRBJ2-7, with unresolved D. CDR3 length: 14 residues. Germline-derived CDR1 and CDR2 are LGHDT and YNNKEL (reference sequence). Here the CDR3 reads CASSLGSGTYGQYF. CDR3 nucleotides: TGTGCCAGCAGCCTAGGGTCGGGTACCTACGGGCAGTACTTC.

This clonotype was detected many times. V usage is TRBV12-3 or TRBV12-4 and J usage is TRBJ2-6, with D tentatively TRBD1 (6 bases). CDR3 size: 16 residues. Between the trimmed V and J ends, which lost 5 bases and 2 bases, there was a span of 13 bases. CDR3 nucleotide sequence: TGTGCCAGCAGTCCTGGGACATTAGCTGGGGCCAACGTCCTGACTTTC. Amino acids: CASSPGTLAGANVLTF.

This clonotype was seen only a few times. The J gene is TRBJ1-6, the V gene TRBV7-9; tentative D call: TRBD1 (6 bases). V was clipped by 4 bases and J by 6 bases, with 16 bases between them. Germline lookup yields CDR1 SEHNR and CDR2 FQNEAQ (reference sequence). This CDR3 contains 16 residues. This CDR3 reads CASSSQGSTINSPLHF. The CDR3 DNA is TGTGCCAGCAGCTCACAGGGTAGCACTATTAATTCACCCCTCCACTTT.

This clonotype has a handful of counts. This chain joins TRBV5-1 and TRBJ1-5; D possibly corresponds to TRBD1 (6 bases). CDR1 SGHRS and CDR2 YFSETQ come from the germline V gene. CDR3 length: 15 residues. The V gene lost 0 bases and the J gene lost 7 bases, with 14 bases spanning the gap. The CDR3 spells CASSLDGGANQPQHF. CDR3 in DNA: TGCGCCAGCAGCTTGGACGGGGGCGCGAACCAGCCCCAGCATTTT.